Listed below are T cell receptor beta chains from one sample, sequenced in a study of shared clonotypes between healthy human individuals. The table came from immunoSEQ multiplex PCR; TCRdb's copy has only in-frame clones and leaves some out. The repertoire holds approximately 2,200,000 clones, with approximately 94% as singletons. The sequencing sample was made of naive CD8+ T cells from PBMCs. The receptor set was obtained from a man aged 18 to 35 in good health. Some clones in this sample may be carry-over from other donors' samples. Both conserved end residues are part of each CDR3. D genes are given only for firm matches. Size is omitted from some rows. Given values are once, few, many or a class for expanded clones.

-	-	TRBV27	TRBJ2-1	TGTGCCAGCAGTTTTTTAGGCGGGATGGATAACAATGAGCAGTTCTTC	CASSFLGGMDNNEQFF
-	-	TRBV5-1	TRBJ2-3	TGCGCCAGCAGCTCAGGTGGCACAGATACGCAGTATTTT	CASSSGGTDTQYF
-	-	TRBV30	TRBJ2-5	TGTGCCGGGGACCTTGGAGGAGAGACCCAGTACTTC	CAGDLGGETQYF
-	-	TRBV5-6	TRBJ1-1	TGTGCCAGCAGCCCCGGTGGGGGTCTTGATTCGGAAGCTTTCTTT	CASSPGGGLDSEAFF
-	-	TRBV27	TRBJ1-4	TGTGCCAGCAGTTTATCTGCTGAGGTAGGGGAAAAACTGTTTTTT	CASSLSAEVGEKLFF
TRBD2	-	TRBV28	TRBJ2-1	TGTGCCAGCAGTTTTCCCCAGAGGCTAGCGGGAGGGCATGAGCAGTTCTTC	CASSFPQRLAGGHEQFF
TRBD1	-	TRBV28	TRBJ2-7	TGTGCCAGCAGTTTAAACAGGGGCCTTCGTGAGCGTGTGCAGTACTTC	CASSLNRGLRERVQYF
TRBD1	-	TRBV15	TRBJ2-7	TGTGCCACCAGCAGAGCCGGGACAGGGGGAGAGCAGTACTTC	CATSRAGTGGEQYF
-	-	TRBV10-3	TRBJ2-6	TGTGCCATCAGTGAGTCCTATGGGGCTTTCGGGGCCAACGTCCTGACTTTC	CAISESYGAFGANVLTF
-	-	TRBV2	TRBJ2-7	TGTGCCAGCAGTGAAATGGCTTACTACGAGCAGTACTTC	CASSEMAYYEQYF
TRBD2	-	TRBV5-6	TRBJ2-5	TGTGCCAGCAGCCCCTGGACTAGCGGCGAAGAGACCCAGTACTTC	CASSPWTSGEETQYF
-	-	TRBV7-8	TRBJ2-7	TGTGCCAGCAGCTTAGTTGGGCGGTCCTACGAGCAGTACTTC	CASSLVGRSYEQYF
-	-	TRBV29-1	TRBJ2-5	TGCAGCGTTGAGGACCAGATCGTGACAGGAGGGACCCAGTACTTC	CSVEDQIVTGGTQYF
-	-	TRBV27	TRBJ1-1	TGTGCCAGCAGTCCACAAACGGGCCGCGCCGACACTGAAGCTTTCTTT	CASSPQTGRADTEAFF
-	-	TRBV7-9	TRBJ2-1	TGTGCCAGCAGCACTGATGGGGACCTGAATGAGCAGTTCTTC	CASSTDGDLNEQFF
-	-	TRBV5-1	TRBJ2-1	TGCGCCAGCAGCTTGGCTGGGCGGGAAGGGCAGTTCTTC	CASSLAGREGQFF
TRBD2	once	TRBV6-1	TRBJ2-2	TGTGCCAGCAGTGAATTATGGGTAGCGGGAGGCACCGGGGAGCTGTTTTTT	CASSELWVAGGTGELFF
TRBD1	-	TRBV7-2	TRBJ2-3	TGTGCCAGCAGCTTAACAGGGGCCACAGGAGATACGCAGTATTTT	CASSLTGATGDTQYF
TRBD2	-	TRBV10-2	TRBJ2-1	TGCGCCAGCAGTGAGTCGGGGCGGGAGCCCCACAATGAGCAGTTCTTC	CASSESGREPHNEQFF
-	-	TRBV7-9	TRBJ2-5	TGTGCCAGCAGCTTAGGTAACTTTGATGACGGGAAGCAAGAGACCCAGTACTTC	CASSLGNFDDGKQETQYF
-	-	TRBV7-8	TRBJ2-7	TGTGCCAGCAGCTTAGTGTACGGGACCTCCTACGAGCAGTACTTC	CASSLVYGTSYEQYF
-	-	TRBV13	TRBJ2-1	TGTGCCAGCAGCTTAGGTAAAAGCGGTGAGCAGTTCTTC	CASSLGKSGEQFF
-	-	TRBV7-9	TRBJ1-3	TGTGCCAGCAGCTTAGTGGGTGGAAACACCATATATTTT	CASSLVGGNTIYF
TRBD1	-	TRBV19	TRBJ2-7	TGTGCCAGTAGTTTTTGGACAGGGCGTATAGACGAGCAGTACTTC	CASSFWTGRIDEQYF
TRBD1	few	TRBV27	TRBJ1-1	TGTGCCAGCAGTTCCCCGACAGGGGCTATCCATGAAGCTTTCTTT	CASSSPTGAIHEAFF
-	-	TRBV7-9	TRBJ1-1	TGTGCCAGCCGAACTCTTTTCACGACCACTGAAGCTTTCTTT	CASRTLFTTTEAFF